The rows below give T cell receptor beta chains drawn from one sample of a study of cytomegalovirus exposure and HLA in healthy donors. Profiled with immunoSEQ multiplex PCR; TCRdb holds only in-frame clones, not every one. The top ten hold roughly a tenth of the sample, which has about 210,000 clones, about four fifths seen once. The specimen sequenced was PBMCs. These receptors came from a woman in her forties or fifties in good health and CMV-seropositive. Both conserved end residues are part of each CDR3. The D gene is left open where the match is weak. Not every row has a clone size; where given, it reads once, few, many or a size class.

V,D,size,J,DNA,CDR3
TRBV15,.,.,TRBJ1-2,TGTGCCACCAGCAGAGTTTTGGCAGGGGAGGGGCTTTATGGCTACACCTTC,CATSRVLAGEGLYGYTF
TRBV30,.,.,TRBJ1-4,TGTGCCTGGAGTGCCCAGGGTTCTAATGAAAAACTGTTTTTT,CAWSAQGSNEKLFF
TRBV7-2,TRBD1,.,TRBJ1-6,TGTGCCAGCAGCCGACTCCGGGACAGGGAGTCACCCCTCCACTTT,CASSRLRDRESPLHF
TRBV5-1,.,.,TRBJ2-7,TGCGCCAGCAGCCCGAGGTCCGGGGGACCCTACGAGCAGTACTTC,CASSPRSGGPYEQYF
TRBV6-1,.,few,TRBJ1-1,TGTGCCAGCAGTGAAGCGGAGCGGGCTGAAGCTTTCTTT,CASSEAERAEAFF
TRBV5-1,.,.,TRBJ2-5,TGCGCCAGCAGCTTGGCCGTGGGGGGGCATGGGGAGACCCAGTACTTC,CASSLAVGGHGETQYF
TRBV7-2,TRBD1,.,TRBJ2-3,TGTGCCAGCAGCCAGGACAGGCGGAGTACAGATACGCAGTATTTT,CASSQDRRSTDTQYF
TRBV4-2,TRBD1,.,TRBJ1-5,TGTGCCAGCAGCCAAGGGGACAGGTTTAGCAATCAGCCCCAGCATTTT,CASSQGDRFSNQPQHF
TRBV16,TRBD1,few,TRBJ1-5,TGTGCCAGCGGTCAGGGGGTAAGTCAGCCCCAGCATTTT,CASGQGVSQPQHF
TRBV5-1,.,.,TRBJ2-2,TGCGCCAGCAGCAACCAGGGACTGGAGCTGTTTTTT,CASSNQGLELFF
TRBV27,TRBD1,.,TRBJ1-1,TGTGCCAGCAGTATACAGGGGATTAACACTGAAGCTTTCTTT,CASSIQGINTEAFF
TRBV9,.,.,TRBJ2-3,TGTGCCAGCAGCGCCCAGGTTCTCACAGATACGCAGTATTTT,CASSAQVLTDTQYF
TRBV5-1,.,.,TRBJ1-1,TGCGCCAGCAGCAAGCTTGGTGACAGAAACACTGAAGCTTTCTTT,CASSKLGDRNTEAFF
TRBV5-1,TRBD1,few,TRBJ2-5,TGCGCCAGCAGCTTAGGACAGGGAGCAGAGACCCAGTACTTC,CASSLGQGAETQYF
TRBV6-6,TRBD1,.,TRBJ1-2,TGTGCCAGCAGTTCATATCCGAGACAGGGGGCGGTTGGCTACACCTTC,CASSSYPRQGAVGYTF
TRBV7-9,.,.,TRBJ1-3,TGTGCCAGCAGCCGCCGCCACCTACAGGATTTCTCTGGAAACACCATATATTTT,CASSRRHLQDFSGNTIYF
TRBV4-3,.,.,TRBJ1-2,TGCGCCAGCAGCCAAAGAGGAGGGGTTAACGTTGGCTACACCTTC,CASSQRGGVNVGYTF
TRBV9,TRBD1,.,TRBJ1-4,TGTGCCAGCAGCGCCGGGACAGGGAATGAAAAACTGTTTTTT,CASSAGTGNEKLFF
TRBV2,TRBD1,.,TRBJ2-1,TGTGCCAGCAGCCAAGGTAGGGGGCTCGCTGAGCAGTTCTTC,CASSQGRGLAEQFF
TRBV29-1,.,.,TRBJ1-1,TGCAGCGCCACATCTCGTGACACTGAAGCTTTCTTT,CSATSRDTEAFF
TRBV6-6,.,.,TRBJ1-1,TGTGCCTCAACAGGGCCGAGGTTGAACACTGAAGCTTTCTTT,CASTGPRLNTEAFF
TRBV7-6,TRBD1,.,TRBJ2-1,TGTGCCAGCAGCCCAGGACAGGGATTTGAGCAGTTCTTC,CASSPGQGFEQFF
TRBV20-1,.,.,TRBJ2-1,TGCAGTGCTAGAGATATAAGGGGCTGGTTCTTC,CSARDIRGWFF
TRBV19,TRBD1,.,TRBJ2-7,TGTGCCAGTAGTAATCCAGGGGGAAAGTCCTACGAGCAGTACTTC,CASSNPGGKSYEQYF
TRBV12-1,.,.,TRBJ2-2,TGTGCCAGCAGCCAGGGACAGGGTTTGACCGGGGAGCTGTTTTTT,CASSQGQGLTGELFF
TRBV5-1,.,.,TRBJ2-5,TGCGCCAGCAGCTTGGTAGACAGCTCGGAGACCCAGTACTTC,CASSLVDSSETQYF
TRBV9,TRBD1,.,TRBJ1-4,TGTGCCAGCAGCGTAGAAACAGGGGGCCCGGAGGAGACTGAAAAACTGTTTTTT,CASSVETGGPEETEKLFF
TRBV6-6,.,.,TRBJ1-1,TGTGCCAGCAGTCAGGTTTGGACTGAAGCTTTCTTT,CASSQVWTEAFF
TRBV30,TRBD1,.,TRBJ2-2,TGTGCCTGGGGACAGGGTAACACCGGGGAGCTGTTTTTT,CAWGQGNTGELFF
TRBV2,.,once,TRBJ1-1,TGTGCCAGCACCCGGGTTCTGTTGGGAGCTTTCTTT,CASTRVLLGAFF
TRBV18,TRBD1,.,TRBJ1-3,TGTGCCAGCTCACCCGGACAGGCTGGAGGTGGAAACACCATATATTTT,CASSPGQAGGGNTIYF
TRBV6-1,.,.,TRBJ2-7,TGTGCCACCTCCCGCGACACCTCCTACGAGCAGTACTTC,CATSRDTSYEQYF
TRBV30,.,.,TRBJ1-2,TGTGCCTGGAGCCGGGGGTTATATGGCTACACCTTC,CAWSRGLYGYTF
TRBV28,.,.,TRBJ1-5,TGTGCCAGCAGGAGGGGGTCAACCAAGCCCCAGCATTTT,CASRRGSTKPQHF
TRBV4-2,TRBD2,.,TRBJ2-3,TGTGCCAGCAGCCAGGAACTAGCGGGGGGCACAGATACGCAGTATTTT,CASSQELAGGTDTQYF
TRBV2,.,.,TRBJ2-7,TGTGCCAGCTTCCGGTACGAGCAGTACTTC,CASFRYEQYF
TRBV27,TRBD1,.,TRBJ2-3,TGTGCCAGCAGTTTGACAGGGGCAGATACGCAGTATTTT,CASSLTGADTQYF
TRBV5-4,.,.,TRBJ1-1,TGTGCCAGCAGCTTGTCAGCCAGGCTCGGCACTGAAGCTTTCTTT,CASSLSARLGTEAFF
TRBV30,.,once,TRBJ1-1,TGTGCCTGGAAAGGTGCGGGGAACACTGAAGCTTTCTTT,CAWKGAGNTEAFF
TRBV7-3,TRBD2,.,TRBJ2-3,TGTGCCAGCAGCCTAAAGGGGCGGGGGGAAGGGTCATTAGATACGCAGTATTTT,CASSLKGRGEGSLDTQYF
TRBV27,.,.,TRBJ1-2,TGTGCCAGCAGTGCCGTCTACGGGGTATCCGGCTACACCTTC,CASSAVYGVSGYTF
TRBV28,TRBD1,.,TRBJ2-7,TGTGCCAGCACGAGGGGAGGGACAGGGAGCTACGAGCAGTACTTC,CASTRGGTGSYEQYF
TRBV5-1,TRBD2,.,TRBJ2-5,TGCGCCAGCAGCTTGTTGGCGACTAGCGGGGGGGCCTCCCGGAAGACCCAGTACTTC,CASSLLATSGGASRKTQYF
TRBV30,TRBD1,.,TRBJ1-1,TGTGCCTGGAGCAGGGGGGCCGGGACTGAAGCTTTCTTT,CAWSRGAGTEAFF
TRBV25-1,.,.,TRBJ1-2,TGTGCCAGCAGTGATCGGCGGCAGGGTGGATATGGGTATGGCTACACCTTC,CASSDRRQGGYGYGYTF
TRBV5-1,TRBD1,few,TRBJ2-7,TGCGCCAGCAGCCCGGGACAGGGGACGGTGGGGCTCGAGCAGTACTTC,CASSPGQGTVGLEQYF
TRBV6-1,.,.,TRBJ1-5,TGTGCCAGCAGTGGGCAGTTCAATCAGCCCCAGCATTTT,CASSGQFNQPQHF
TRBV5-6,TRBD1,.,TRBJ2-3,TGTGCCAGCAGCTTCGGGACAGAGGCCACAGATACGCAGTATTTT,CASSFGTEATDTQYF
TRBV6-5,.,.,TRBJ1-3,TGTGCCAGCAGTTACCAGGGAAACTCTGGAAACACCATATATTTT,CASSYQGNSGNTIYF
TRBV27,.,.,TRBJ2-1,TGTGCAGCGGGTGGGGGGTCTTATGAGCAGTTCTTC,CAAGGGSYEQFF
TRBV5-4,TRBD2,few,TRBJ2-3,TGTGCCAGCAGCTTGGGTGGACTAGCAACAGATACGCAGTATTTT,CASSLGGLATDTQYF
TRBV5-1,.,.,TRBJ1-1,TGCGCCAGCACCCGGGGGTCGGTACAAATGAACACTGAAGCTTTCTTT,CASTRGSVQMNTEAFF
TRBV25-1,TRBD1,.,TRBJ2-5,TGTGCCAGCAGTGAACTCCGGGACAGTCAAGAGACCCAGTACTTC,CASSELRDSQETQYF
TRBV28,TRBD1,.,TRBJ1-1,TGTGCCAGCAGTCTGGGGACAGGGGGTGAGGGCACTGAAGCTTTCTTT,CASSLGTGGEGTEAFF
TRBV5-8,.,.,TRBJ2-7,TGTGCCAGCAGCTTGGCGAGAGAGCAGTACTTC,CASSLAREQYF
TRBV6-6,.,.,TRBJ1-3,TGTGCCAGCAGCCATGTGCCCAGGGGAGGAAACACCATATATTTT,CASSHVPRGGNTIYF
TRBV9,.,.,TRBJ2-3,TGTGCCAGCAGCGTATTGGGCGCGGATACGCAGTATTTT,CASSVLGADTQYF